One and the same sample provided the 7 T cell receptor beta chains below, sequenced in a study of CD8+CD57+ T cells in acquired aplastic anemia (dated by TCRdb to about 2018). Sequencing took place on an Illumina HiSeq 2000. Genomic DNA served as template for TCR beta VDJ combination and CDR3 sequence profiling. The public reads were reprocessed in TCRdb via fastp at Q25 and MiXCR, keeping in-frame beta chains. A single entry per CDR3 protein holds the most common genes and DNA from its merged rows. The sample table shows about 220,000 distinct CDR3 sequences, and approximately 35% are seen once. 0.9% to 1.2% of the sample comes from the top ten. The material sequenced was sorted CD4+, CD8+, or CD8+CD57+ T cells (not recorded which) from PBMCs. All receptors come from a human donor in good health, serving as a control.

The chain uses TRBV5-1 and TRBJ1-3, with D maybe TRBD1 (6 bases). This CDR3 has 15 amino acids. Trimming pared 2 bases from V and 3 bases from J, leaving 12 bases between. The germline CDR1 and CDR2 sequences are SGHRS and YFSETQ. CDR3 nucleotides: TGCGCCAGCAGCTTCGGGACATCGGGTGGAAACACCATATATTTT. Amino acids: CASSFGTSGGNTIYF.

The rearrangement links TRBV19 to TRBJ2-2; D call uncertain. V lost 0 bases and J 4 bases, leaving 12 bases between the germline ends. The CDR3 has 16 residues. The V gene's germline CDR1 is LNHDA and CDR2 SQIVND (reference sequence). The CDR3 is CASSIDGIFRTGELFF. The CDR3 nucleotides read TGTGCCAGTAGTATAGATGGGATATTTCGCACCGGGGAGCTGTTTTTT.

There are many counts of this clonotype. The CDR3 reads CASSAQGAPEETQYF. As DNA, the CDR3 is TGTGCCAGCAGCGCACAGGGGGCGCCGGAAGAGACCCAGTACTTC. The chain couples TRBV7-3 to TRBJ2-5, with 9 bases identical to TRBD1. CDR3 length: 15 amino acids. V was pared by 5 bases and J by 3 bases, with 7 bases of the junction left unmatched. Germline lookup yields CDR1 SGHTA and CDR2 FQGTGA.

In its sample, this clonotype was seen many times. The CDR3 DNA reads as TGTGCCAGCTGCCCAGCAGTGGGGAAAGGCTACACCTTC. It is translated as CASCPAVGKGYTF. This chain links TRBV2 with TRBJ1-2, with D hard to call. Germline CDR1 is SNHLY and CDR2 is FYNNEI. This CDR3 is 13 amino acids long. The ends were cut back, 8 bases at V and 8 bases at J, with 18 bases in the middle.

This chain links TRBV29-1 with TRBJ2-5; 11 bases agree with TRBD2. V lost 7 bases and J lost 5; bases outside the gene matches: 6. Germline loops: CDR1 SQVTM, CDR2 ANQGSEA. The CDR3 runs to 13 residues. This CDR3 reads CSGGLAEGETQYF. For the CDR3, the DNA is TGCAGCGGGGGACTAGCGGAGGGTGAGACCCAGTACTTC.

The gene calls are TRBV19 and TRBJ1-2, with no clear D. This CDR3 has 13 amino acids. Germline-derived CDR1 and CDR2 are LNHDA and SQIVND (reference sequence). V was trimmed by 4 bases and J by 8 bases, leaving 14 bases between them. The CDR3 DNA sequence: TGTGCCAGTAGTACCACTGACCTGGGAGGCTACACCTTC. This translates into CASSTTDLGGYTF.

This clonotype was seen at least ten times. The chain joins TRBV29-1 to TRBJ1-2, with D possibly TRBD1 on 5 matching bases. The ends were cut back, 6 bases at V and 3 bases at J, with 11 bases in the middle. The CDR3 sequence is 12 residues long. CDR1 is SQVTM, CDR2 ANQGSEA, per germline. CDR3 residues: CSVRGVDYGYTF. The CDR3 DNA reads TGCAGCGTCCGAGGGGTAGACTATGGCTACACCTTC.